The 20 T cell receptor beta chains in this list originate from one sample, sequenced in a study of blood T cell repertoires in COVID-19. Clones were read by immunoSEQ multiplex PCR, and TCRdb kept only the in-frame ones, dropping some. Of about 73,000 clones listed, around 77% are singletons. Sample: peripheral blood. These receptors came from a man aged 70 or older with COVID-19, enrolled during active disease.

This sequence joins TRBV19 and TRBJ2-1, with 12 bases fitting TRBD2. Per the germline V gene, CDR1 is LNHDA and CDR2 is SQIVND (reference sequence). The CDR3 is 16 residues long. With 5 bases clipped from V and 4 bases from J, the junction kept 6 bases outside the gene matches. CDR3 amino acids: CASSFFGTSGYNEQFF. DNA of the CDR3: TGTGCCAGTAGTTTTTTCGGGACTAGCGGGTACAATGAGCAGTTCTTC.

The rearrangement uses TRBV19 and TRBJ1-1; weak D call: TRBD1 (6 bases). The germline V gene encodes CDR1 LNHDA and CDR2 SQIVND (reference sequence). The ends were cut back, 3 bases at V and 0 bases at J, with 11 bases in the middle. This CDR3 is 15 amino acids long. The CDR3: CASSIGGTVNTEAFF. CDR3 bases: TGTGCCAGTAGTATTGGGGGCACCGTGAACACTGAAGCTTTCTTT.

The chain uses TRBV5-3 and TRBJ2-7; 7 bases map to TRBD1. TRBV5-3 is flagged as an ORF with uncertain function. With V trimmed by 2 bases and J by 2 bases, 7 bases remained unmatched. The CDR3 contains 15 residues. This CDR3 reads CARSFQGESAYEQYF. The DNA for the CDR3 is TGTGCCAGAAGCTTTCAGGGGGAATCAGCCTACGAGCAGTACTTC.

The genes are TRBV6-6 and TRBJ2-1; tentatively, D is TRBD2 (5 bases). The length of the CDR3 is 12 residues. In germline, CDR1 is MNHNY, CDR2 SVGAGI (reference sequence). With 8 bases removed from V and 7 bases from J, the gap between germline ends came to 12 bases. As DNA, the CDR3 is TGTGCCAGCTGTAGCGCGGTTAATGAGCAGTTCTTC. Its translation is CASCSAVNEQFF.

The gene calls are TRBV6-2 or TRBV6-3 and TRBJ1-3; D perhaps matches TRBD1 (5 bases). Between the trimmed V and J ends, which lost 2 bases and 0 bases, there was a span of 5 bases. Germline values: CDR1 MNHEY, CDR2 SVGEGT. This CDR3 region has 14 residues. CDR3 sequence (DNA): TGTGCCAGCAGTTACAGGGGCTCTGGAAACACCATATATTTT. Its protein is CASSYRGSGNTIYF.

This clone was picked up a small number of times. The genes are TRBV5-6 and TRBJ2-1; D gene uncertain. The length of the CDR3 is 13 residues. Germline V CDR1 and CDR2: SGHDT, YYEEEE. V was pared by 1 base and J by 12 bases, with 14 bases between. The CDR3 region has the DNA TGTGCCAGCAGCTTGTATCTAGTTCGGGTGCAGTTCTTC. This codes for CASSLYLVRVQFF.

This chain's CDR3 is CASSLEGADTQYF. The DNA for the CDR3 is TGTGCCAGCAGCTTGGAGGGAGCAGATACGCAGTATTTT. The J gene is TRBJ2-3, the V gene TRBV5-5; D possibly corresponds to TRBD2 (5 bases). The CDR3 spans 13 residues. Trimming stripped 0 bases from V and 4 bases from J, with 6 bases between. Germline-derived CDR1 and CDR2 are SGHKS and YYEKEE (reference sequence).

The chain has TRBV7-9 and TRBJ1-2; 7 bases agree with TRBD1. Trimming cost V 0 bases and J 6 bases; bases outside gene matches: 1. CDR3 size: 13 residues. The V gene's germline CDR1 is SEHNR and CDR2 FQNEAQ (reference sequence). The CDR3 spells CASSLAGGDGYTF. CDR3 nucleotides: TGTGCCAGCAGCTTAGCAGGGGGCGATGGCTACACCTTC. Looking up the rest from reference TRBV7-9 and TRBJ1-2 gives the full variable domain: DTGVSQNPRHKITKRGQNVTFRCDPISEHNRLYWYRQTLGQGPEFLTYFQNEAQLEKSRLLSDRFSAERPKGSFSTLEIQRTEQGDSAMYLCASSLAGGDGYTFGSGTRLTVV.

The rearrangement uses TRBV19 and TRBJ2-1; 8 bases match TRBD2. This CDR3 comprises 16 residues. V shed 4 bases and J 1 base; nucleotides not matched to a gene: 6. Germline V CDR1 and CDR2: LNHDA, SQIVND (reference sequence). CDR3 DNA: TGTGCCAGTAGTAGTCTGTCTAGCGGGTCCTACAATGAGCAGTTCTTC. This gives the protein CASSSLSSGSYNEQFF.

The CDR3, as DNA: TGCAGCGTCACAAGCGGGGCGAACACCGGGGAGCTGTTTTTT. It specifies CSVTSGANTGELFF. The chain combines TRBV29-1 with TRBJ2-2; TRBD2 aligns across 7 bases. This CDR3 has 14 amino acids. J was trimmed by 0 bases and V by 6 bases; bases with no gene match: 4. The V gene's germline CDR1 is SQVTM and CDR2 ANQGSEA.

This clone was found a few times. The V gene is TRBV2, the J gene TRBJ1-2, with a possible D match to TRBD1 (6 bases). Germline V CDR1 and CDR2: SNHLY, FYNNEI. This CDR3 is 11 amino acids long. V was cut by 10 bases and J by 4 bases, with 10 bases left in between. CDR3 coding DNA: TGTGCCAAACAGGGTGGCTATGGCTACACCTTC. This encodes CAKQGGYGYTF.

J is TRBJ1-1 and V is TRBV24-1; tentatively, D is TRBD1 (6 bases). V was clipped by 5 bases and J by 0 bases, with 21 bases between them. The CDR3 loop spans 18 amino acids. The germline V gene encodes CDR1 KGHDR and CDR2 SFDVKD. The CDR3 is CATSGMIDSRDMNTEAFF. CDR3 nucleotides: TGTGCCACCAGTGGGATGATCGACTCCAGGGACATGAACACTGAAGCTTTCTTT.

This clone was seen a handful of times. The chain carries TRBV27 and TRBJ1-2, with D unresolved. V dropped 2 bases and J dropped 4 bases, with 8 bases sitting between them. From germline, CDR1 is MNHEY and CDR2 SMNVEV (reference sequence). This CDR3 contains 13 residues. The CDR3 DNA sequence: TGTGCCAGCAGTTTAAATGTAGTCTATGGCTACACCTTC. Its translation: CASSLNVVYGYTF.

This CDR3 reads CASSGDTTNTEAFF. CDR3 DNA sequence: TGTGCCAGCAGTGGTGACACGACGAACACTGAAGCTTTCTTT. V usage is TRBV6-4 and J usage is TRBJ1-1, with unresolved D. V lost 4 bases, J lost 1 base, and 10 bases lay in between. This CDR3 has 14 residues. CDR1 is MRHNA, CDR2 SNTAGT, per germline.

The table lists this clone with a few counts. The rearrangement links TRBV6-5 to TRBJ2-3, with TRBD2 matching 9 bases. CDR1 MNHEY and CDR2 SVGAGI come from the germline V gene. CDR3 length: 13 residues. J gave up 5 bases and V 7 bases, and 4 bases lay outside the gene matches. The CDR3 DNA is TGTGCCAGCAAAAAAGCGGGGGGAGATACGCAGTATTTT. Protein sequence: CASKKAGGDTQYF.

This chain connects TRBV7-2 to TRBJ2-7; D gene uncertain. Trimming cost V 2 bases and J 0 bases, with 14 bases left between them. This CDR3 contains 16 residues. Germline CDR1 reads SGHTA; CDR2 reads FQGNSA. The CDR3 nucleotides read TGTGCCAGCAGCTTAAGTGGCTCAGCGAACTCCTACGAGCAGTACTTC. Translation: CASSLSGSANSYEQYF.

V and J are TRBV6-5 and TRBJ2-1; a weak D match, TRBD2 (6 bases). The V end lost 6 bases, the J end lost 0 bases, and 9 bases lay between the germline ends. In germline, CDR1 is MNHEY, CDR2 SVGAGI. This CDR3 is 14 amino acids long. In DNA, the CDR3 is TGTGCCAGCAGCCCCGGGGGCTCCTACAATGAGCAGTTCTTC. Protein: CASSPGGSYNEQFF.

This clone was seen a handful of times. V usage is TRBV18 and J usage is TRBJ1-1, with D maybe TRBD1 (5 bases). V was trimmed by 3 bases and J by 3 bases, leaving 26 bases between them. The length of the CDR3 is 19 residues. Per germline, CDR1 KGHSH and CDR2 LQKENI. The chain's CDR3 is CASSPVFDWQGGEDTEAFF. The CDR3 nucleotides read TGTGCCAGCTCACCGGTTTTTGATTGGCAGGGAGGGGAGGACACTGAAGCTTTCTTT.

The CDR3 sequence is CASRNLASHHEQYF. The CDR3 DNA reads TGCGCCAGCAGAAACCTGGCCTCCCACCACGAGCAGTACTTC. V and J are TRBV5-1 and TRBJ2-7; D gene uncertain. The CDR3 totals 14 residues. V shed 5 bases and J shed 5 bases, with 17 bases lying between them. CDR1 is SGHRS and CDR2 is YFSETQ in the germline V gene. The whole variable domain, filled in from reference TRBV5-1 and TRBJ2-7, reads KAGVTQTPRYLIKTRGQQVTLSCSPISGHRSVSWYQQTPGQGLQFLFEYFSETQRNKGNFPGRFSGRQFSNSRSEMNVSTLELGDSALYLCASRNLASHHEQYFGPGTRLTVT.

The V call is TRBV6-5, the J call TRBJ1-1; 8 bases align to TRBD1. Germline V CDR1 and CDR2: MNHEY, SVGAGI. This CDR3 is 15 amino acids long. V dropped 5 bases and J dropped 0; count of bases not matched to a gene: 5. The CDR3 reads CASSTTGGLNTEAFF. CDR3 nucleotides: TGTGCCAGCAGTACTACAGGGGGTTTGAACACTGAAGCTTTCTTT.